This TCR beta chain was observed in a study of T-cell memory formation after mild COVID-19 (dated by TCRdb to about 2021). About the investigation overall: Most TCR sequence clusters were specific to one of the two donors. Longitudinal TCRalpha and TCRbeta repertoire sequencing tracked T-cell clones expanding and contracting after mild COVID-19 in two donors. Two young, previously healthy adult volunteers made up the cohort, one male and one female.

This clonotype was observed a single time. The clone's antigen remains unknown. Base qualities are not provided; no much larger clone lies one nucleotide away. A single read makes a weak case. Looking up the germline V gene (reference sequence) yields CDR1 LNHNV and CDR2 YYDKDF. Compared with germline, V lacks 4 bases and J lacks 6 bases; bases without a gene match: 8. Spanning cysteine to phenylalanine, the CDR3 consists of 15 amino acids. CDR3 DNA is the only sequence kept; it has 45 bases, read in frame from the first base. PBMCs were isolated by Ficoll-Paque density gradient centrifugation. The paper's findings and limits, for the study overall: Some responding clones were found in pre-infection memory, which suggests that pre-existing cross-reactive memory T cells took part in the SARS-CoV-2 response. Whether the second-wave clones peaking on day 37 were SARS-CoV-2 specific was not confirmed. Contracting CD4+ clones appeared mostly in the CM and EM memory subsets, whereas CD8+ clones were enriched in EMRA. The study included only a couple of mild cases, and larger cohorts that include severe cases with pre-infection samples were judged to be necessary. Balanced CD4/CD8 phenotypes were observed for clones contracting from day 15 to 85, whereas a bias towards CD4+ was observed for a second wave of clones expanding from day 15 to 37.

The instrument given in TCRdb is Illumina NovaSeq 6000. Using 5'RACE with constant-segment primers, TCRalpha and TCRbeta cDNA libraries were constructed, with sample barcodes and unique molecular identifiers added in the process. RNA was extracted from every sample with Trizol reagent. Amplification of the libraries took two PCR steps, and the second step added a second sample barcode plus Illumina TruSeq adapters. Sequencing of the libraries was done on an Illumina NovaSeq, producing 2 x 150 bp paired-end reads. In the paper's pipeline: Demultiplexing of reads and collapsing into UMI-guided consensus sequences were performed with migec v1.2.7. With mixcr v2.1.11, UMI consensuses were aligned to TRA and TRB V and J templates and assembled into clonotypes. Clonotypes were classified as expanded or contracted when called significant by both edgeR and NoisET, with noise models trained on biological replicates. For edgeR calls, the thresholds were a false discovery rate-adjusted p below 0.01 and a log2 fold-change of 1. As an exploratory analysis of dynamics, max-normalized trajectories of the 1000 most abundant clonotypes were examined with PCA combined with hierarchical clustering. Separately sequenced CD4+ and CD8+ repertoires were used to assign a CD4 or CD8 phenotype to each responding clone. The public reads were quality trimmed at Q25 with fastp and then assembled into clones with MiXCR by TCRdb, keeping productive beta chains. Merged by CDR3 protein, the rows form single entries marked with the most common genes and DNA. In this record, the V and J calls reflect TCRdb's handling and not the investigators' own analysis. Across this sample there are over 450,000 distinct CDR3 sequences, with around 20% seen only once. The ten biggest clones cover around 12% of the sample.

The sequence is built from TRBV15 and TRBJ2-7; 11 junctional bases match TRBD2. The material sequenced was PBMCs or a T cell subset sorted from them (not recorded which). This clonotype was sampled from an adult woman who had mild COVID-19 (a few samples of this study predate the infection). The sample titles of this study are shuffled in the database, so cell type and time point are left out; the donor was told from shared clones. The base sequence is TGTGCCACCAGCATCGGACTAGCGGGCCTTGGCGAGCAGTACTTC. Translated, this is CATSIGLAGLGEQYF. The CDR3, completed at both ends by the reference TRBV15 and TRBJ2-7 genes, gives the full variable domain DAMVIQNPRYQVTQFGKPVTLSCSQTLNHNVMYWYQQKSSQAPKLLFHYYDKDFNNEADTPDNFQSRRPNTSFCFLDIRSPGLGDTAMYLCATSIGLAGLGEQYFGPGTRLTVT.